This passage covers 28 T cell receptor beta chains from one sample sequenced in a study of neurological immune-mediated disorders. Each CDR3 protein is one row after TCRdb ran MiXCR on the 5' RACE reads. The table lists roughly 48,000 distinct CDR3 sequences, around 14% of them singletons, with 4.5% in the top ten. Indicated time point: longitudinal time-point 2. The sample comprised PBMCs. The receptors were sampled from a male donor with HTLV-1-associated myelopathy (HAM/TSP).

The CDR3 region has the DNA TGCAGTGCCCTTCTCAGGGGGCAGGAAGGTACCTTC. This encodes CSALLRGQEGTF. V usage is TRBV20-1 and J usage is TRBJ1-2; TRBD1 aligns across 8 bases. Germline CDR1 is DFQATT and CDR2 is SNEGSKA (reference sequence). This CDR3 region has 12 residues. With V trimmed by 6 bases and J by 14 bases, 14 bases remained unmatched.

Concerning this clonotype: A much larger clone differs from this one at a single base, so this may be a read error. The V gene is TRBV3-1, the J gene TRBJ2-7; unclear D gene. Germline V CDR1 and CDR2: LGHDT, YNNKEL (reference sequence). Trimming left V 1 base short and J 2 bases short, with 12 bases between. The CDR3 covers 15 residues. Here the CDR3 reads CASSQGNGPTYEQYF. As DNA, the CDR3 is TGTGCCAGCAGCCAAGGTAACGGACCAACCTACGAGCAGTACTTC.

This clonotype was picked up many times. The CDR3 DNA reads as TGCGCCAGCAGCTTGACGGCGGGGGGCCGGAGTGAGCAGTTCTTC. The encoded protein is CASSLTAGGRSEQFF. This chain uses TRBV5-1 with TRBJ2-1, with TRBD2 matching over 8 bases. The germline CDR1 and CDR2 sequences are SGHRS and YFSETQ. The V gene end was trimmed by 1 base and the J gene end by 9 bases; junction bases not matched to a gene: 9. The CDR3 spans 15 residues.

This clonotype has a count of ten or more. V usage is TRBV20-1 and J usage is TRBJ1-5; 7 bases line up with TRBD1. This CDR3 has 14 amino acids. J gave up 6 bases and V 6 bases, and 11 bases lay outside the gene matches. Germline-derived CDR1 and CDR2 are DFQATT and SNEGSKA (reference sequence). DNA of the CDR3: TGCAGTGCCTCTATAGGGGGCGGTGGTCAGCCCCAGCATTTT. Translating gives CSASIGGGGQPQHF.

The J gene is TRBJ2-7, the V gene TRBV3-1; D gene ambiguous. V was trimmed by 1 base and J by 7 bases, leaving 11 bases between them. This CDR3 comprises 13 residues. Germline loops: CDR1 LGHDT, CDR2 YNNKEL (reference sequence). This CDR3 is CASSQAVRIEQYF. In DNA, the CDR3 is TGTGCCAGCAGCCAAGCGGTCAGAATAGAGCAGTACTTC.

This clonotype was detected many times. The rearrangement joins TRBV5-1 to TRBJ2-2, with 8 bases that match TRBD1. The junction had 7 bases not matched to a gene; V was cut back by 5 bases and J by 1 base. This CDR3 comprises 16 residues. CDR1 is SGHRS, CDR2 YFSETQ, per germline. The CDR3 DNA reads TGCGCCAGCAGAACCTCTGGGACAGGGAACACCGGGGAGCTGTTTTTT. It encodes CASRTSGTGNTGELFF.

In this sample, this clonotype turned up a few times. The chain combines TRBV20-1 with TRBJ2-2; D call uncertain. The CDR3 sequence is 15 residues long. V was shortened by 0 bases and J by 2 bases, with 10 bases between the two germline ends. Germline assignment: CDR1 DFQATT and CDR2 SNEGSKA (reference sequence). The chain's CDR3 is CSARDFQVNTGELFF. The CDR3 DNA is TGCAGTGCTAGAGATTTTCAGGTTAACACCGGGGAGCTGTTTTTT.

The chain carries TRBV18 and TRBJ2-1; a possible D gene is TRBD1 (6 bases). Trimming removed 3 bases at V and 5 bases at J, with 14 bases between. Germline V CDR1 and CDR2: KGHSH, LQKENI. There are 15 residues in the CDR3. This CDR3 reads CASSPRQVGNNEQFF. The CDR3 bases are TGTGCCAGCTCACCCAGACAGGTCGGGAACAATGAGCAGTTCTTC.

This clonotype was seen many times. This rearrangement joins TRBV20-1 to TRBJ2-7, with D maybe TRBD1 (6 bases). From germline, CDR1 is DFQATT and CDR2 SNEGSKA (reference sequence). Trimming took 6 bases from V and 1 from J, leaving 16 bases between them. This CDR3 is 14 amino acids long. The CDR3 loop reads CSAHREPLSYEQYF. In DNA, the CDR3 is TGCAGTGCGCACAGGGAACCCTTATCCTACGAGCAGTACTTC.

V is TRBV7-3 and J is TRBJ2-1; 8 nucleotides line up with TRBD2. The length of the CDR3 is 15 residues. Germline CDR1 and CDR2: SGHTA and FQGTGA. V dropped 1 base and J dropped 6; count of bases not matched to a gene: 5. The CDR3 DNA sequence: TGTGCCAGCAGCTTAAAGCGGGGGCCCCTCAATGAGCAGTTCTTC. Encoded protein: CASSLKRGPLNEQFF.

This clonotype was seen ten or more times. The gene calls are TRBV18 and TRBJ2-3, with unresolved D. V lost 3 bases and J lost 4, with 8 bases in between. CDR1 and CDR2 from the germline V gene are KGHSH and LQKENI. The CDR3 has 13 amino acids. CDR3 amino acids: CASSPMGPDTQYF. The CDR3 DNA reads TGTGCCAGCTCACCCATGGGCCCAGATACGCAGTATTTT.

Concerning this clonotype: Possible read error: a much larger clone is one base away. In DNA, the CDR3 is TGTGCCAACAGCTTTGAGGTGGGGGTAAGTTACAATGAGCAGTTCTTC. This sequence encodes CANSFEVGVSYNEQFF. The chain carries TRBV7-2 and TRBJ2-1; D could derive from TRBD1 or TRBD2 (5 bases each). The CDR3 has 16 residues. The germline V gene has CDR1 SGHTA and CDR2 FQGNSA.

In its sample, this clonotype was seen many times. The rearrangement uses TRBV20-1 and TRBJ1-5; unclear D gene. The germline gives CDR1 DFQATT, CDR2 SNEGSKA (reference sequence). The V gene lost 3 bases and the J gene lost 4 bases, with 19 bases spanning the gap. The CDR3 extends over 16 amino acids. The CDR3, as DNA: TGCAGTGCTAGTCCTTTCAGTTCCTGGGGAAATCAGCCCCAGCATTTT. This codes for CSASPFSSWGNQPQHF.

This clonotype came up many times. The chain couples TRBV7-9 to TRBJ1-5; 7 bases are shared with TRBD1. Germline CDR1 and CDR2: SEHNR and FQNEAQ (reference sequence). The CDR3 is 14 residues long. V shed 5 bases, J shed 3 bases, and the junction held 4 bases outside the gene matches. Here the CDR3 DNA reads TGTGCCAGCAGCCATACAGGGGACAATCAGCCCCAGCATTTT. Its protein is CASSHTGDNQPQHF.

Ten or more counts support this clonotype. The rearrangement joins TRBV7-2 to TRBJ2-1; TRBD2 is a possible D gene (6 bases). V lost 5 bases and J 4 bases, leaving 15 bases between the germline ends. This CDR3 is built from 15 residues. CDR1 is SGHTA and CDR2 is FQGNSA in the germline V gene. The CDR3 protein is CASSREAGPYNEQFF. CDR3 DNA: TGTGCCAGCAGCCGAGAAGCGGGTCCTTACAATGAGCAGTTCTTC.

In this sample, this clonotype turned up many times. The V gene is TRBV9, the J gene TRBJ2-3; TRBD1 matches at 7 bases. Germline V CDR1 and CDR2: SGDLS, YYNGEE. This CDR3 spans 14 amino acids. V trimming: 7 bases; J trimming: 0 bases; junction bases outside the gene matches: 5. The CDR3 sequence: CASCGQASTDTQYF. The CDR3 bases are TGTGCCAGCTGCGGACAGGCCAGCACAGATACGCAGTATTTT. The variable domain in full, with the rest retrieved from reference TRBV9 and TRBJ2-3, is DSGVTQTPKHLITATGQRVTLRCSPRSGDLSVYWYQQSLDQGLQFLIQYYNGEERAKGNILERFSAQQFPDLHSELNLSSLELGDSALYFCASCGQASTDTQYFGPGTRLTVL.

This clonotype came up a few times. J is TRBJ1-1 and V is TRBV5-1, with D possibly matching TRBD1 (5 bases). This CDR3 has 13 amino acids. Germline V gene data show CDR1 as SGHRS and CDR2 as YFSETQ. V shed 5 bases and J shed 8 bases, with 16 bases lying between them. Here the CDR3 reads CASSLTGDREAFF. In nucleotides, the CDR3 is TGCGCCAGCAGTCTCACAGGTGATCGGGAAGCTTTCTTT. Looking up the rest from reference TRBV5-1 and TRBJ1-1 gives the full variable domain: KAGVTQTPRYLIKTRGQQVTLSCSPISGHRSVSWYQQTPGQGLQFLFEYFSETQRNKGNFPGRFSGRQFSNSRSEMNVSTLELGDSALYLCASSLTGDREAFFGQGTRLTVV.

The rearrangement joins TRBV6-5 to TRBJ2-5; perhaps TRBD1 as D (6 bases). Germline V gene lookup returns CDR1 MNHEY and CDR2 SVGAGI. This CDR3 contains 12 residues. V lost 6 bases to trimming and J lost 5 bases, with 10 bases between them. CDR3 bases: TGTGCCAGCAGCGATCAGGGGGAGACCCAGTACTTC. Translating gives CASSDQGETQYF.

The table lists this clonotype with many counts. The genes are TRBV5-6 and TRBJ1-1; D is undetermined. The germline V gene encodes CDR1 SGHDT and CDR2 YYEEEE. The V and J ends lost 1 base and 2 bases respectively, with 3 bases between them. The CDR3 runs to 12 residues. The CDR3 DNA reads as TGTGCCAGCAGCTTGCCCAACACTGAAGCTTTCTTT. Translated: CASSLPNTEAFF. The full variable domain, with the rest looked up from reference TRBV5-6 and TRBJ1-1, is DAGVTQSPTHLIKTRGQQVTLRCSPKSGHDTVSWYQQALGQGPQFIFQYYEEEERQRGNFPDRFSGHQFPNYSSELNVNALLLGDSALYLCASSLPNTEAFFGQGTRLTVV.

In this sample, this clonotype turned up many times. The V gene is TRBV29-1, the J gene TRBJ1-3; 8 bases agree with TRBD1. This CDR3 has 14 amino acids. The trim removed 6 bases at V and 0 bases at J, leaving 4 bases unmatched. CDR1 and CDR2 (germline): SQVTM, ANQGSEA. CDR3: CSVATGGSGNTIYF. For the CDR3, the DNA is TGCAGCGTGGCTACAGGGGGCTCTGGAAACACCATATATTTT.

In this sample, this clonotype turned up many times. V gene TRBV20-1 combines with J gene TRBJ1-5; 9 bases match TRBD1. V lost 0 bases to trimming and J lost 6 bases; unmatched junction nucleotides: 9. The CDR3 sequence is 16 residues long. Germline lookup yields CDR1 DFQATT and CDR2 SNEGSKA (reference sequence). The CDR3 nucleotides read TGCAGTGCTAGAGAAGGGACAGGGATGTTAGGTCAGCCCCAGCATTTT. It encodes CSAREGTGMLGQPQHF.

This clonotype has a count of ten or more. J is TRBJ2-7 and V is TRBV5-1; D not certain. The CDR3 is made up of 12 amino acids. Germline V gene lookup returns CDR1 SGHRS and CDR2 YFSETQ. V lost 4 bases and J 3 bases, leaving 8 bases between the germline ends. The CDR3 spells CASSPPDYEQYF. CDR3 in DNA: TGCGCCAGCAGCCCCCCGGACTACGAGCAGTACTTC. The full variable domain, in which reference TRBV5-1 and TRBJ2-7 provide the parts outside the CDR3, is KAGVTQTPRYLIKTRGQQVTLSCSPISGHRSVSWYQQTPGQGLQFLFEYFSETQRNKGNFPGRFSGRQFSNSRSEMNVSTLELGDSALYLCASSPPDYEQYFGPGTRLTVT.

Turning to this clonotype: This could be a read error, since a much larger clone is one nucleotide away. Since the CDR3 does not end with the conserved phenylalanine or tryptophan, this likely comes from a read error. V and J are TRBV28 and TRBJ1-1; maybe TRBD1 (6 bases). Germline lookup yields CDR1 MDHEN and CDR2 SYDVKM. V lost 2 bases and J 10 bases, leaving 11 bases between the germline ends. The CDR3 has 12 amino acids. CDR3 residues: CASSLRQGGAFY. The CDR3 nucleotides read TGTGCCAGCAGTTTACGGCAAGGGGGAGCTTTCTAT.

This clonotype was counted at least ten times. The chain employs TRBV5-1 and TRBJ2-7; 13 positions agree with TRBD2. Trimming at V came to 4 bases and at J to 7 bases, leaving 5 bases not matched to a gene. Per the germline V gene, CDR1 is SGHRS and CDR2 is YFSETQ. The CDR3 covers 14 residues. CDR3 region: CASSEGLAGAEQYF. CDR3 nucleotide sequence: TGCGCCAGCAGCGAAGGACTAGCGGGGGCTGAGCAGTACTTC.

The sample holds many counts of this clonotype. The CDR3 reads CASSLNRASSEAFF. In DNA form, the CDR3 reads TGCGCCAGCAGCTTAAACAGGGCGTCATCGGAAGCTTTCTTT. The V and J genes are TRBV5-1 and TRBJ1-1; tentative D call: TRBD1 (6 bases). Trimming pared 2 bases from V and 8 bases from J, leaving 16 bases between. The germline gives CDR1 SGHRS, CDR2 YFSETQ. The CDR3 spans 14 residues.

This clonotype was seen many times. The genes are TRBV10-2 and TRBJ2-3; no reliable D call. V dropped 8 bases and J dropped 1 base, with 16 bases sitting between them. CDR1 and CDR2 from the germline V gene are WSHSY and SAAADI. The CDR3 loop spans 15 amino acids. The CDR3 DNA sequence: TGCGCCAGCGCGATGAAGGCCACGGGCACAGATACGCAGTATTTT. Protein sequence: CASAMKATGTDTQYF.

There are many counts of this clonotype. The chain carries TRBV6-6 and TRBJ2-3; 7 bases match TRBD1. The length of the CDR3 is 14 residues. CDR1 and CDR2 from the germline V gene are MNHNY and SVGAGI (reference sequence). The V and J ends lost 6 bases and 4 bases, in that order; junction bases with no gene match: 7. The CDR3 sequence: CASRRIQGADTQYF. The DNA for the CDR3 is TGTGCCAGCAGACGAATCCAGGGGGCAGATACGCAGTATTTT.

This clonotype was counted ten times or more. V gene TRBV28 combines with J gene TRBJ1-4; 9 bases are a match to TRBD1. Germline-derived CDR1 and CDR2 are MDHEN and SYDVKM. The CDR3 contains 13 residues. CDR3 DNA: TGTGCAGTGGTGACAGGGGGAGATGAAAAACTGTTTTTT. Its translation: CAVVTGGDEKLFF.